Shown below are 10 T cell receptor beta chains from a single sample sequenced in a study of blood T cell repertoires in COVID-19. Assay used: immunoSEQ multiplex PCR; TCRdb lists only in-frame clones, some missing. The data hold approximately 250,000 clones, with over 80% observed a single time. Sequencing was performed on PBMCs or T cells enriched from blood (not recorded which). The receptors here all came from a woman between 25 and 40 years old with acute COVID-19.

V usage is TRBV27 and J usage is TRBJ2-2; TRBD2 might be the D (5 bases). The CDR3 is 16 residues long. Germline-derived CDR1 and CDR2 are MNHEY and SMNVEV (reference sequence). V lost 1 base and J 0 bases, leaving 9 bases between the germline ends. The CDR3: CASSLFGRANTGELFF. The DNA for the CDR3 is TGTGCCAGCAGTTTATTTGGGAGAGCGAACACCGGGGAGCTGTTTTTT.

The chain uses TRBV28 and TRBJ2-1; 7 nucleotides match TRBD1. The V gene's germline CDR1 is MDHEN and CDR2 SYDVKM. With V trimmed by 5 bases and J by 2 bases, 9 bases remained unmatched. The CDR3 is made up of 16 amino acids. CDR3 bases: TGTGCCAGCAGTATCACCGGGACAGTGGCCTACAATGAGCAGTTCTTC. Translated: CASSITGTVAYNEQFF.

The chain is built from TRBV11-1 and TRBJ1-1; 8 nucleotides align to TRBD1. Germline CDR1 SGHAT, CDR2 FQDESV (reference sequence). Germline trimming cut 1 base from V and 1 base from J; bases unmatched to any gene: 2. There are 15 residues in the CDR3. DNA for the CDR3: TGTGCCAGCAGCTTAGGACAGGGGCCGAACACTGAAGCTTTCTTT. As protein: CASSLGQGPNTEAFF.

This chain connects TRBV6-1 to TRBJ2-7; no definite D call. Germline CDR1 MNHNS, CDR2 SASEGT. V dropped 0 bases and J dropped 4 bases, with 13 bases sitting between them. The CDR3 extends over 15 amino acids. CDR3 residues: CASSEAGKAGYEQYF. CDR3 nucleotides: TGTGCCAGCAGTGAAGCGGGCAAGGCCGGTTACGAGCAGTACTTC.

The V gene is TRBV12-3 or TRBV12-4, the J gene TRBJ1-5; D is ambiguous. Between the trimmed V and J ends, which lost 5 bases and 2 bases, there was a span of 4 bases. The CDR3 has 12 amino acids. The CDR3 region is CASSTGNQPQHF. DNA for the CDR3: TGTGCCAGCAGTACAGGCAATCAGCCCCAGCATTTT.

The CDR3 coding sequence is TGTGCCATCAGTGAGAGGGAGATAGCTGCGGGGACCGGGGAGCTGTTTTTT. Translation gives CAISEREIAAGTGELFF. The chain has TRBV10-3 and TRBJ2-2; the D gene is possibly TRBD2 (6 bases). The CDR3 is 17 amino acids. CDR1 is ENHRY and CDR2 is SYGVKD in the germline V gene. V was pared by 2 bases and J by 5 bases, with 18 bases between.

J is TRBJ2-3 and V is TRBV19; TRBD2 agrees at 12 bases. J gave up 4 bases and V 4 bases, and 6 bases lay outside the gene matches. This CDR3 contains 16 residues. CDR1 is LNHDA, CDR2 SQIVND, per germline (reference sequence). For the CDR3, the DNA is TGTGCCAGTAGTACTTGGACTAGCGGGACTTCAGATACGCAGTATTTT. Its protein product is CASSTWTSGTSDTQYF.

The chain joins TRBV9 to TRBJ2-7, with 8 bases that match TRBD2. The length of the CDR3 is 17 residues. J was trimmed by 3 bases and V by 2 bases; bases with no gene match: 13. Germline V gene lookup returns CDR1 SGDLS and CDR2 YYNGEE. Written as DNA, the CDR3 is TGTGCCAGCAGCGTTAGTCAGAGCGGGAGCCCAATCTACGAGCAGTACTTC. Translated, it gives CASSVSQSGSPIYEQYF.

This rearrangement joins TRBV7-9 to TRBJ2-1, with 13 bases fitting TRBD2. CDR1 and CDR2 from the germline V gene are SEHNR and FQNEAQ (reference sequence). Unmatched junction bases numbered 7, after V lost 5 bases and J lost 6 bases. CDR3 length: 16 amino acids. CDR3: CASSPPGLAGLNEQFF. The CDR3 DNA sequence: TGTGCCAGCAGCCCACCGGGACTAGCGGGACTCAATGAGCAGTTCTTC. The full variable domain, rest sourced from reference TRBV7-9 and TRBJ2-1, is DTGVSQNPRHKITKRGQNVTFRCDPISEHNRLYWYRQTLGQGPEFLTYFQNEAQLEKSRLLSDRFSAERPKGSFSTLEIQRTEQGDSAMYLCASSPPGLAGLNEQFFGPGTRLTVL.

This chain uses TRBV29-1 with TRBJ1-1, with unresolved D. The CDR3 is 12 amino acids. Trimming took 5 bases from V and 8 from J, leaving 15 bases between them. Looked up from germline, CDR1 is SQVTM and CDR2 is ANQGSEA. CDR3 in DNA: TGCAGCGTTTCGGGCCGGGGAAGCGAAGCTTTCTTT. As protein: CSVSGRGSEAFF. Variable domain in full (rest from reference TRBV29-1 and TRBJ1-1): SAVISQKPSRDICQRGTSLTIQCQVDSQVTMMFWYRQQPGQSLTLIATANQGSEATYESGFVIDKFPISRPNLTFSTLTVSNMSPEDSSIYLCSVSGRGSEAFFGQGTRLTVV.